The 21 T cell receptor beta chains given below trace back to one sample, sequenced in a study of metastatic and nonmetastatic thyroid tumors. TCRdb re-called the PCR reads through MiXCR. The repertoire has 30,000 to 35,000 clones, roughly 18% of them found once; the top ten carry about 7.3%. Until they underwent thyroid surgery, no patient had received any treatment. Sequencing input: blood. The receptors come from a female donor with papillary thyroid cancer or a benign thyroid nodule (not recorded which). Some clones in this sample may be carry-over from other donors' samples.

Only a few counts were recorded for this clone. The CDR3 DNA reads TGCAGCGTTTGGACAGGGGAGGTCGGCGGGGAGCTGTTTTTT. Its translation is CSVWTGEVGGELFF. The chain recombines TRBV29-1 with TRBJ2-2, with 9 bases that match TRBD1. The CDR3 has 14 residues. The V segment lost 5 bases and the J segment 7 bases; nucleotides outside the gene matches: 8. Germline V lookup: CDR1 SQVTM, CDR2 ANQGSEA.

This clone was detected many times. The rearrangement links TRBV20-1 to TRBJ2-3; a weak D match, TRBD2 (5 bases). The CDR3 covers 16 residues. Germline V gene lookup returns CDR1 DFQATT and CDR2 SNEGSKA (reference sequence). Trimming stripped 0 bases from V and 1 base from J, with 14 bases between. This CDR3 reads CSARDQFGGRTDTQYF. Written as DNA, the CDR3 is TGCAGTGCTAGAGATCAATTCGGCGGGCGCACAGATACGCAGTATTTT.

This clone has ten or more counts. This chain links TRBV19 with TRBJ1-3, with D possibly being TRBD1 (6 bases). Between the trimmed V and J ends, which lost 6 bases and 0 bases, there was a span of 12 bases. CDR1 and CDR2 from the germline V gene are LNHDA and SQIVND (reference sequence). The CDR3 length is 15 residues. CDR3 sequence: CASRRQVSSGNTIYF. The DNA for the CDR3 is TGTGCCAGTAGAAGACAGGTAAGCTCTGGAAACACCATATATTTT.

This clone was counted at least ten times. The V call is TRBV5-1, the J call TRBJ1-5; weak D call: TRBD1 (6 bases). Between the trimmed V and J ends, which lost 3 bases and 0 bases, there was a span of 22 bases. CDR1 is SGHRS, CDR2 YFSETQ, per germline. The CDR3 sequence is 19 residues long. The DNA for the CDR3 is TGCGCCAGCAGCTGCCGCCACGGGGGCGTAAAGCATAGCAATCAGCCCCAGCATTTT. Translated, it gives CASSCRHGGVKHSNQPQHF.

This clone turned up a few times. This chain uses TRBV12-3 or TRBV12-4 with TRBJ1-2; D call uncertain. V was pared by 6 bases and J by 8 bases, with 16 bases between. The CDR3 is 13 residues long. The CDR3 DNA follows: TGTGCCAGCAGCACCAGAGGTACTCACGGCTACACCTTC. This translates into CASSTRGTHGYTF.

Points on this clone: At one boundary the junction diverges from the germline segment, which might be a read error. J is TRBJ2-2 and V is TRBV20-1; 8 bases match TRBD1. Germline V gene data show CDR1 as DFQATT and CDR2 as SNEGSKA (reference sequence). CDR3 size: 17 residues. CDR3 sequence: CIARVDPGQVGPGELFF. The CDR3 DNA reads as TGTATTGCTAGAGTAGATCCGGGACAGGTCGGCCCCGGGGAGCTGTTTTTT.

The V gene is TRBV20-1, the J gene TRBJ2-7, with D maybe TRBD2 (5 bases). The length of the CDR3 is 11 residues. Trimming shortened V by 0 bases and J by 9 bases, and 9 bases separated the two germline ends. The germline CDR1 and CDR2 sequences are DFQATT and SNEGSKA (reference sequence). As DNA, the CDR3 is TGCAGTGCTAGAGATCCCCGGGGGCAGTACTTC. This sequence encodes CSARDPRGQYF.

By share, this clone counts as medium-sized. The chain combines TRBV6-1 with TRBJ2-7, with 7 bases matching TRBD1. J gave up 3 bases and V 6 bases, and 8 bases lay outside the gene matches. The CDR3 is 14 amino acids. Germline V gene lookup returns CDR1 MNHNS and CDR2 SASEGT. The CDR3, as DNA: TGTGCCAGCAGGGGACCGGGACAGCTCTACGAGCAGTACTTC. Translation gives CASRGPGQLYEQYF.

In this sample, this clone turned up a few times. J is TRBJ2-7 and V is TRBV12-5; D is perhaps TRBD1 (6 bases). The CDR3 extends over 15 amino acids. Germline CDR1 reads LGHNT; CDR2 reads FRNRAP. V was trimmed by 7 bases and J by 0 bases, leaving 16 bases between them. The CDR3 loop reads CASVSGHQSSYEQYF. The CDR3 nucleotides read TGTGCTAGTGTCTCGGGACACCAGTCCTCCTACGAGCAGTACTTC.

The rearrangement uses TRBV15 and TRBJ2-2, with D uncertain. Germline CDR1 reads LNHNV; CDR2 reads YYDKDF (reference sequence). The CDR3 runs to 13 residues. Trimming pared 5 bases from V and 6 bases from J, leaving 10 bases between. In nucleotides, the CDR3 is TGTGCCACCAGCGGCACGCCGGCCGGGGAGCTGTTTTTT. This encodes CATSGTPAGELFF.

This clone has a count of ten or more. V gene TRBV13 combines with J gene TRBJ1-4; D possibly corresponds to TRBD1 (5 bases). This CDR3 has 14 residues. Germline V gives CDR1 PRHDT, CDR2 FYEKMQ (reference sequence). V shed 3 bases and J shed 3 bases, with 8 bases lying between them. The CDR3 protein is CASSLRDPNEKLFF. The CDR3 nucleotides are TGTGCCAGCAGCTTGAGGGACCCTAATGAAAAACTGTTTTTT.

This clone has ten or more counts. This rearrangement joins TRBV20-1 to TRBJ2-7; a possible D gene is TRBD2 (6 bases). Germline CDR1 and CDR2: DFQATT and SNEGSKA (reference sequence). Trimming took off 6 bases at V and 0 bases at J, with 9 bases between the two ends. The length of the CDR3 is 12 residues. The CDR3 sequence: CSARDFSYEQYF. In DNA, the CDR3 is TGCAGTGCACGGGACTTCTCCTACGAGCAGTACTTC.

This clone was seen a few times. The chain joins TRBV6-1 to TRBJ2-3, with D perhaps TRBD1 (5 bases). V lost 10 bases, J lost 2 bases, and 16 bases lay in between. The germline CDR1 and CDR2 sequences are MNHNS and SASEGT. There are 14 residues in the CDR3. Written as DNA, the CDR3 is TGTGCCATCAGCACAGGAATCGTCACAGATACGCAGTATTTT. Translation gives CAISTGIVTDTQYF.

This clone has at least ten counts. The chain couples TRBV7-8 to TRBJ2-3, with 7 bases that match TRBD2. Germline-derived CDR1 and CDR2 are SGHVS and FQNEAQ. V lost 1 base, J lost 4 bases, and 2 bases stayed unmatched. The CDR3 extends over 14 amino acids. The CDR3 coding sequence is TGTGCCAGCAGCTTAGGACTAGCTGCAGATACGCAGTATTTT. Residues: CASSLGLAADTQYF.

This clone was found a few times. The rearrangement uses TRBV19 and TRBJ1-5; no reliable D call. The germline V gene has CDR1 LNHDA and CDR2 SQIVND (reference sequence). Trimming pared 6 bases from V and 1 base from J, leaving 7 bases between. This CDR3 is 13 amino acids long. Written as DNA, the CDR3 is TGTGCCAGTAGCCCAACCAGCAATCAGCCCCAGCATTTT. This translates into CASSPTSNQPQHF.

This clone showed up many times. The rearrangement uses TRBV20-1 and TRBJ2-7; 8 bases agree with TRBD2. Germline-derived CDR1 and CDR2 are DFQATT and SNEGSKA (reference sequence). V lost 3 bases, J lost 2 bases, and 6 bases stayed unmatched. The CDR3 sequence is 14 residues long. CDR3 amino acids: CSARSLAGPYEQYF. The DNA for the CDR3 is TGCAGTGCTAGGAGTCTAGCGGGCCCCTACGAGCAGTACTTC.

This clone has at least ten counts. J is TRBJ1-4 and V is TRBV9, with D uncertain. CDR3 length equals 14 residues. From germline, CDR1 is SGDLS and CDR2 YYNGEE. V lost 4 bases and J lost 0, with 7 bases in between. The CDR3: CASSPQSTNEKLFF. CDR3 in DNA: TGTGCCAGCAGCCCACAATCAACTAATGAAAAACTGTTTTTT.

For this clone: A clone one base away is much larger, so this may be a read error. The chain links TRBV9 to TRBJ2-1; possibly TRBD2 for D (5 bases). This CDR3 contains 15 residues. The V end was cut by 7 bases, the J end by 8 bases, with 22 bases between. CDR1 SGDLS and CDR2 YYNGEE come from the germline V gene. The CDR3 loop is CASSSGRRTYDEQFF. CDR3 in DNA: TGTGCCAGCTCCTCTGGCAGGCGGACTTACGATGAGCAGTTCTTC. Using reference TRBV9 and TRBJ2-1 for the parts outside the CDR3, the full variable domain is DSGVTQTPKHLITATGQRVTLRCSPRSGDLSVYWYQQSLDQGLQFLIQYYNGEERAKGNILERFSAQQFPDLHSELNLSSLELGDSALYFCASSSGRRTYDEQFFGPGTRLTVL.

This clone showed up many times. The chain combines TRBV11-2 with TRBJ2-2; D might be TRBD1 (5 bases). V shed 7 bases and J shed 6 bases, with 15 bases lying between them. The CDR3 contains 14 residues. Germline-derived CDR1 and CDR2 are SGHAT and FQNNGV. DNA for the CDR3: TGTGCCAGCATCTCGTCCAGGGCCGCCGGGGAGCTGTTTTTT. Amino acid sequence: CASISSRAAGELFF.

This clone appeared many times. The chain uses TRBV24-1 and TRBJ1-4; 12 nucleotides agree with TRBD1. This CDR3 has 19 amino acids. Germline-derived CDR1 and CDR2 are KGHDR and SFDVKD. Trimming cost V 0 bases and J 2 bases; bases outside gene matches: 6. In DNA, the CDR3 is TGTGCCACCAGTGATTTGACAGGGACAGGGGGCACGACTAATGAAAAACTGTTTTTT. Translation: CATSDLTGTGGTTNEKLFF.

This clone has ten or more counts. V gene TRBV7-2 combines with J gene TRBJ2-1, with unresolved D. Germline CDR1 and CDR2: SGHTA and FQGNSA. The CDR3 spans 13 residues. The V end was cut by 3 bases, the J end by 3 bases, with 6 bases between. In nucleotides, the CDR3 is TGTGCCAGCAGCTTGTATAACTACAATGAGCAGTTCTTC. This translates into CASSLYNYNEQFF.